The rows below give T cell receptor beta chains drawn from one sample of a study of T cell responses to AZD1222 COVID-19 vaccine. Measured with immunoSEQ multiplex PCR; TCRdb has only the in-frame clones, and not every one. The table includes about 130,000 clones, 86% detected once. The sequenced sample was peripheral blood, obtained on day 0 of AZD1222 vaccination. The receptors come from an adult in good health. The CDR3 runs from the conserved cysteine through the conserved F or W. The D gene is left open where the match is weak. Only part of the rows carry a size: once, few, many, or a class if the clone is expanded.

TRBD1,TRBV29-1,-,TRBJ1-1,CSVDRGLNTEAFF,TGCAGCGTCGACAGGGGACTGAACACTGAAGCTTTCTTT
TRBD1,TRBV4-1,-,TRBJ2-7,CASSQAAGQGAYEQYF,TGCGCCAGCAGCCAAGCCGCGGGACAGGGCGCCTACGAGCAGTACTTC
-,TRBV5-1,-,TRBJ1-2,CASSLAGLAAGGYTF,TGCGCCAGCAGCCTGGCAGGCCTCGCAGCAGGGGGCTACACCTTC
-,TRBV24-1,-,TRBJ2-3,CATSDTGIADTQYF,TGTGCCACCAGTGACACTGGGATCGCAGATACGCAGTATTTT
TRBD1,TRBV7-9,few,TRBJ2-6,CASSPRQGISSGANVLTF,TGTGCCAGCAGCCCCCGACAGGGGATCTCCTCTGGGGCCAACGTCCTGACTTTC
TRBD2,TRBV6-5,-,TRBJ2-3,CASSYPDSGGDYTQYF,TGTGCCAGCAGTTACCCCGACAGCGGGGGGGATTATACGCAGTATTTT
-,TRBV29-1,-,TRBJ1-1,CSVEPGVGTEAFF,TGCAGCGTTGAACCGGGGGTTGGCACTGAAGCTTTCTTT
-,TRBV3-1/TRBV3-2,-,TRBJ2-2,CASSQQYRVTGELFF,TGTGCCAGCAGCCAACAATACAGGGTCACCGGGGAGCTGTTTTTT
-,TRBV7-9,-,TRBJ1-3,CASSLGVSGNTIYF,TGTGCCAGCAGCCTGGGGGTCTCTGGAAACACCATATATTTT
TRBD2,TRBV28,-,TRBJ2-6,CASSFAGGPTLSGANVLTF,TGTGCCAGCAGTTTTGCGGGAGGGCCGACGCTCTCTGGGGCCAACGTCCTGACTTTC
-,TRBV4-1,-,TRBJ1-1,CASSQGTRARSTEAFF,TGCGCCAGCAGCCAGGGAACAAGGGCCAGGAGCACTGAAGCTTTCTTT
-,TRBV9,once,TRBJ2-7,CASSAQDRDYEQYF,TGTGCCAGCAGCGCCCAGGACCGGGACTACGAGCAGTACTTC
TRBD2,TRBV7-2,few,TRBJ2-7,CASSWSSGTYEQYF,TGTGCCAGCAGCTGGTCCAGCGGGACCTACGAGCAGTACTTC
-,TRBV5-4,-,TRBJ2-6,CASSWIYRQRPSGANVLTF,TGTGCCAGCAGCTGGATTTATCGACAGAGACCCTCTGGGGCCAACGTCCTGACTTTC
-,TRBV10-3,-,TRBJ1-1,CAISGTGGGLNTEAFF,TGTGCCATCAGTGGGACCGGGGGGGGCCTGAACACTGAAGCTTTCTTT
-,TRBV10-3,-,TRBJ2-3,CAISDPGSITDTQYF,TGTGCCATCAGTGACCCGGGGAGTATAACAGATACGCAGTATTTT
TRBD1,TRBV7-3,-,TRBJ2-6,CASSLRGDSSGANVLTF,TGTGCCAGCAGCTTAAGAGGGGACAGCTCTGGGGCCAACGTCCTGACTTTC
-,TRBV5-6,-,TRBJ1-2,CASSLVTGSGNYGYTF,TGTGCCAGCAGCTTGGTTACAGGGTCGGGGAACTATGGCTACACCTTC
-,TRBV5-1,-,TRBJ1-2,CASSLGVGYTF,TGCGCCAGCAGCTTGGGGGTTGGCTACACCTTC
-,TRBV5-1,-,TRBJ2-2,CASGLPTDSNTGELFF,TGCGCCAGCGGGCTCCCGACGGATTCGAACACCGGGGAGCTGTTTTTT
-,TRBV7-9,-,TRBJ1-6,CASSSAVLSDSYNSPLHF,TGTGCCAGCAGCTCAGCGGTATTGTCGGACTCCTATAATTCACCCCTCCACTTT
-,TRBV18,-,TRBJ1-6,CASSPPYSGVGSPLHF,TGTGCCAGCTCACCACCTTACTCCGGGGTTGGATCACCCCTCCACTTT
-,TRBV28,few,TRBJ1-5,CASSLPSREPATYSNQPQHF,TGTGCCAGCAGTTTACCTTCCAGGGAACCCGCCACTTATAGCAATCAGCCCCAGCATTTT
TRBD1,TRBV7-9,-,TRBJ2-7,CASSLPGQGPSYEQYF,TGTGCCAGCAGCTTACCGGGACAGGGGCCCTCCTACGAGCAGTACTTC
TRBD2,TRBV5-1,-,TRBJ2-3,CASMIAGGDTQYF,TGCGCCAGCATGATAGCGGGGGGAGATACGCAGTATTTT
-,TRBV7-7,-,TRBJ1-5,CASSSGHDQPQHF,TGTGCCAGCAGCTCAGGCCACGATCAGCCCCAGCATTTT
TRBD1,TRBV2,-,TRBJ2-3,CASSLDRVLYF,TGTGCCAGCAGCCTCGACAGGGTCTTGTATTTT
-,TRBV4-1,-,TRBJ2-7,CASSQPRQVLREQYF,TGCGCCAGCAGCCAGCCCCGACAGGTTTTGAGGGAGCAGTACTTC
TRBD2,TRBV7-2,-,TRBJ2-7,CASSLGSSGGYEQYF,TGTGCCAGCAGCTTAGGCTCTAGCGGGGGTTACGAGCAGTACTTC